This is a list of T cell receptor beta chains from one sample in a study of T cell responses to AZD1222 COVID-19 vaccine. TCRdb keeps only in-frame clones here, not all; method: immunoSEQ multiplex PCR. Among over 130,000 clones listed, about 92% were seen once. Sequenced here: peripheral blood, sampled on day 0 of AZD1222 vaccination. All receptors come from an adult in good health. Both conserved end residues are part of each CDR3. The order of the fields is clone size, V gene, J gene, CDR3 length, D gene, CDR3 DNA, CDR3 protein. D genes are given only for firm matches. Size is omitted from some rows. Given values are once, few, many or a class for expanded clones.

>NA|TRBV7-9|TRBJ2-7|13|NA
TGTGCCAGCAGCTCTACTGGGGCTTACGAGCAGTACTTC
CASSSTGAYEQYF
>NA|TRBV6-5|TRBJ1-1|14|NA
TGTGCCAGCTTTAGGGCGCAAGGGAAGACTGAAGCTTTCTTT
CASFRAQGKTEAFF
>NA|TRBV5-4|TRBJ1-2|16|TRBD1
TGTGCCAGCAGCCAGCCCGGACAGGCCACCCGGGGTGGCTACACCTTC
CASSQPGQATRGGYTF
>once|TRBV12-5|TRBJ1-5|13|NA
TGTGCTAGTGGTGACGGGGGAACCCAGCCCCAGCATTTT
CASGDGGTQPQHF
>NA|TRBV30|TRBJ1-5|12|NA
TGTGCCTGGAGTGTAGACGTGGGGCCCCAGCATTTT
CAWSVDVGPQHF
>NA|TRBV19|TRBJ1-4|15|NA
TGTGCCACCAGGGATTACGGGACTTGGAATGAAAAACTGTTTTTT
CATRDYGTWNEKLFF
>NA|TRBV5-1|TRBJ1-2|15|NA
TGCGCCAGCAGCTTCCTTCCAGAACTTAACTATGGCTACACCTTC
CASSFLPELNYGYTF
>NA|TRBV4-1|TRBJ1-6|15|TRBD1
TGCGCCAGCAGCCAAGAGGACAGGGGGGATTCACCCCTCCACTTT
CASSQEDRGDSPLHF
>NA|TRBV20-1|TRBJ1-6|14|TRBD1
TGCAGTGCTAGTCCGGGACAGGGGCGCTCACCCCTCCACTTT
CSASPGQGRSPLHF
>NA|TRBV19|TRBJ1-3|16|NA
TGTGCCAGTACTTCGCCACGGGGGGCATCTGGAAACACCATATATTTT
CASTSPRGASGNTIYF
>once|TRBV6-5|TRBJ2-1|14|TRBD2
TGTGCCAGCAAGCGGGGGGGCACCTACAATGAGCAGTTCTTC
CASKRGGTYNEQFF
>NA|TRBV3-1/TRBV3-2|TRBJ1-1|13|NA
TGTGCCAGCAGCCAAGGGGGTAGGGATGAAGCTTTCTTT
CASSQGGRDEAFF
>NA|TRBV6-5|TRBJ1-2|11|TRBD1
TGTGCCAGCACCGACAGGGTTGGCTACACCTTC
CASTDRVGYTF
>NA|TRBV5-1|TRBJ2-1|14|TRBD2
TGCGCCAGCAGGCTAGCGGTGGTTTTGTCTGGGCAGTTCTTC
CASRLAVVLSGQFF
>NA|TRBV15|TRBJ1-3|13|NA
TGTGCCACCAGCAGAGGACAGGGAAACACCATATATTTT
CATSRGQGNTIYF
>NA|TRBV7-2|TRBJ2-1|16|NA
TGTGCCAGCAGCTTAAGCGGCCCAGGCGCCTACAATGAGCAGTTCTTC
CASSLSGPGAYNEQFF
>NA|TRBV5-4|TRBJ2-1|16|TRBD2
TGTGCCAGCGGAAATCGGGAGGACCCTTCCTACAATGAGCAGTTCTTC
CASGNREDPSYNEQFF
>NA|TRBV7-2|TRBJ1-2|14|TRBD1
TGTGCCAGCAGCAACCAGCAGGGGGAAAGGGGCTACACCTTC
CASSNQQGERGYTF
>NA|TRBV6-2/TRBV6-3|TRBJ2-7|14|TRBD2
TGTGCCAGCAGCAGACTAGCGGGAGTCCACGAGCAGTACTTC
CASSRLAGVHEQYF
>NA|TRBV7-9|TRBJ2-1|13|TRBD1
TGTGCCAGCAGCATGGGACAGGGCGGTGAGCAGTTCTTC
CASSMGQGGEQFF
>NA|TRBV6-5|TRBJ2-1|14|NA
TGTGCCAGCAGTCTTTCCGGAGTTGTAAATGAGCAGTTCTTC
CASSLSGVVNEQFF
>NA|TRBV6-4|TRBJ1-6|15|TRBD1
TGTGCCAGCAGTGCCGTTGGGACAGGGGTGTCACCCCTCCACTTT
CASSAVGTGVSPLHF
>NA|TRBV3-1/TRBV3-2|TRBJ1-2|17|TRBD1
TGTGCCAGCAGCCGAAGGCTGGGACAGAATAGAAACTATGGCTACACCTTC
CASSRRLGQNRNYGYTF
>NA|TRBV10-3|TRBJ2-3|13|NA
TGTGCCATCAGTGGACTAGGGTGGGATACGCAGTATTTT
CAISGLGWDTQYF
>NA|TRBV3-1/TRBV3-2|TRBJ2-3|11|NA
TGTGCCAGCAGCCGACAGCGAACGCAGTATTTT
CASSRQRTQYF
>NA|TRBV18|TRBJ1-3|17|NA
TGTGCCAGCTCACCACCGAAGATCTGGGGGGAAGGAAACACCATATATTTT
CASSPPKIWGEGNTIYF
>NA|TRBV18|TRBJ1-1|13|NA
TGTGCCAGCTCACCAAACAGGGACACTGAAGCTTTCTTT
CASSPNRDTEAFF
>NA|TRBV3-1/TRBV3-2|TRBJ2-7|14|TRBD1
TGTGCCAGCAGCCAAGGGGGGACAGGGTACGAGCAGTACTTC
CASSQGGTGYEQYF
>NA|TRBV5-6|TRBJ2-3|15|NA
TGTGCCAGCAGCTTGGGGCTGATCCACACAGATACGCAGTATTTT
CASSLGLIHTDTQYF
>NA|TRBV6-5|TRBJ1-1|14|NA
TGTGCCAGCAGTCGCCCCCGGGTTGACACTGAAGCTTTCTTT
CASSRPRVDTEAFF
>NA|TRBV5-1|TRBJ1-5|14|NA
TGCGCCAGCAGCTTGGCAGGGGAGAATCAGCCCCAGCATTTT
CASSLAGENQPQHF
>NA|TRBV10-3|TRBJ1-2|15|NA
TGTGCCATCAGTGACGCGGGCGGCGTTACGGAAGGCTACACCTTC
CAISDAGGVTEGYTF
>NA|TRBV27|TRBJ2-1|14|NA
TGTGCCACCCTCCCAGGGATTTCCTACAATGAGCAGTTCTTC
CATLPGISYNEQFF
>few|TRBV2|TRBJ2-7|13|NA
TGTGCCAGCAGTGAGGAGGTCAGTAACGAGCAGTACTTC
CASSEEVSNEQYF
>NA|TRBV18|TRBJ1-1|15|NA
TGTGCCAGCTCACCAGTTACAAGGGCGCAATATGAAGCTTTCTTT
CASSPVTRAQYEAFF
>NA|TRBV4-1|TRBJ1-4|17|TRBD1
TGCGCCAGCAGCGAGGGACAGGTGCTGTTGTCTAATGAAAAACTGTTTTTT
CASSEGQVLLSNEKLFF
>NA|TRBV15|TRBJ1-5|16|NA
TGTGCCACCAGCAGGTATCGGGGCCAACAAGGTCAGCCCCAGCATTTT
CATSRYRGQQGQPQHF
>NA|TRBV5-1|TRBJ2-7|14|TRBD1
TGCGCCAGCAGCCGTCCGGGACAGGAAGGCGAGCAGTACTTC
CASSRPGQEGEQYF
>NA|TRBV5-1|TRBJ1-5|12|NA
TGCGCCAGCAGCCCGGAACAGGGCCCCCCGCATTTT
CASSPEQGPPHF
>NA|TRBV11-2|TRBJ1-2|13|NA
TGTGCCAGCAGCTTAAACCAGGGGACCGGCTACACCTTC
CASSLNQGTGYTF
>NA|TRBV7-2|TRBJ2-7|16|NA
TGTGCCAGCAGCGACATGGGGAGCGGAGCTTTGGGCGAGCAGTACTTC
CASSDMGSGALGEQYF
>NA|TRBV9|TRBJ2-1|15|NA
TGTGCCAGCAGCGTAGTTGACCTCTCCTACAATGAGCAGTTCTTC
CASSVVDLSYNEQFF
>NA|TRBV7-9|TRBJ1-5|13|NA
TGTGCCAGCAGCTTACAGGGCGTTCAGCCCCAGCATTTT
CASSLQGVQPQHF
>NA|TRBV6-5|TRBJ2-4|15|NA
TGTGCCAGCAGTCCCCCAGGGACAAGACCGAACATTCAGTACTTC
CASSPPGTRPNIQYF
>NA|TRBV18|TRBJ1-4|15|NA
TGTGCCAGCTCACCACCTGGCGGAACGAGTGAAAAACTGTTTTTT
CASSPPGGTSEKLFF
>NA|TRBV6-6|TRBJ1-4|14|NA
TGTGCCAGCAGGAACCCGCAGGAGGGCGAAAAACTGTTTTTT
CASRNPQEGEKLFF
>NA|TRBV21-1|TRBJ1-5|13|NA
TGTGCCAGCAGCATCAACAGGAATCAGCCCCAGCATTTT
CASSINRNQPQHF